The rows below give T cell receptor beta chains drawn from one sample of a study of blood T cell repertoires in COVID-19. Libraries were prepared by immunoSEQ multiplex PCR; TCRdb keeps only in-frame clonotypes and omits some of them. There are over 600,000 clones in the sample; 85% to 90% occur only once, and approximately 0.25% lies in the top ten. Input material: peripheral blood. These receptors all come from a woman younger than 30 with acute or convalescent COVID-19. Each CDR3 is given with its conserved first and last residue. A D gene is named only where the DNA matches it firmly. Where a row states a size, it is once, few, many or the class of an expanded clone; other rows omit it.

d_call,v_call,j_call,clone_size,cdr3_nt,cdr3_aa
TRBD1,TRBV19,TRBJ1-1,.,TGTGCCAGTAGTATAGGGGGACAGGGGTTCACTGAAGCTTTCTTT,CASSIGGQGFTEAFF
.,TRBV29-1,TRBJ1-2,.,TGCAGCGTTGAGCACAGGAGTAACTATGGCTACACCTTC,CSVEHRSNYGYTF
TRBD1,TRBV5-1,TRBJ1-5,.,TGCGCCAGCAGCCCCCAAACAGGGGGCTACGGTCAGCCCCAGCATTTT,CASSPQTGGYGQPQHF
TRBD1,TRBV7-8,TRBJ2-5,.,TGTGCCAGCAGCTTAAAAGACAGGGGAGAGACCCAGTACTTC,CASSLKDRGETQYF
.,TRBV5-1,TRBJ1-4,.,TGCGCCAGCAGCTTGCCGAAAGACAGAGACAATGAAAAACTGTTTTTT,CASSLPKDRDNEKLFF
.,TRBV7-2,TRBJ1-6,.,TGTGCCAGCAGCCCGACGCGGTATTCACCCCTCCACTTT,CASSPTRYSPLHF
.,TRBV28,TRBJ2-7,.,TGTGCCAGCAGTTCAGTCGCCGTCGTCATCTACGAGCAGTACTTC,CASSSVAVVIYEQYF
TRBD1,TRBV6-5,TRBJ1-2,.,TGTGCCAGCAACCCGGGACAGGGGGCACTTGGCTACACCTTC,CASNPGQGALGYTF
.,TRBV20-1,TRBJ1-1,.,TGCAGTGCCCCGAGGTTGAGGGAAGCTTTCTTT,CSAPRLREAFF
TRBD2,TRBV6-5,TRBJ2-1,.,TGTGCCAGCAATAGACCGGGAGGTCCCTACAATGAGCAGTTCTTC,CASNRPGGPYNEQFF
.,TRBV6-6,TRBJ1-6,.,TGTGCCAGCAGTCCGGGCAGGGTCCGATTGAATTCACCCCTCCACTTT,CASSPGRVRLNSPLHF
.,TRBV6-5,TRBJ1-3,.,TGTGCCAGCAGTTACGAATGGAGGGCAAACGGAAACACCATATATTTT,CASSYEWRANGNTIYF
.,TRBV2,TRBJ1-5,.,TGTGCCAGCAGTACCTGGGGGGGCCAGCATAGCAATCAGCCCCAGCATTTT,CASSTWGGQHSNQPQHF
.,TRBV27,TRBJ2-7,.,TGTGCCAGCAGTTTAAGGAGGGGCCTCTACGAGCAGTACTTC,CASSLRRGLYEQYF
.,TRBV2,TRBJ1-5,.,TGTGCCAGCAGTGAAGGTCCTTATCAGCCCCAGCATTTT,CASSEGPYQPQHF
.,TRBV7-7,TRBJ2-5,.,TGTGCCAGCAGCTCCTCGGCGGGGAGTGGGGAGACCCAGTACTTC,CASSSSAGSGETQYF
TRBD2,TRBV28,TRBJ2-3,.,TGTGCCAGCAGCCACCACCGACTAGCGGGGGGGCGAGTGGTAGATACGCAGTATTTT,CASSHHRLAGGRVVDTQYF
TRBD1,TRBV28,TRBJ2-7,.,TGTGCCAGCTTGACAGGGGGCTCCTCTATGGAGCAGTACTTC,CASLTGGSSMEQYF
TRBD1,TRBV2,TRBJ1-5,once,TGTGCCAGCAGGACAGGGACGGGGAATCAGCCCCAGCATTTT,CASRTGTGNQPQHF
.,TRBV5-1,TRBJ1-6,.,TGCGCCAGCAGCTTGGGGTCAGGGGATTCACCCCTCCACTTT,CASSLGSGDSPLHF
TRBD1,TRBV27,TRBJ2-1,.,TGTGCCAGCAGTTTCCCCCCCGGGGACAGGGGACCTAGTGGTGAGCAGTTCTTC,CASSFPPGDRGPSGEQFF
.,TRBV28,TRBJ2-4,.,TGTGCCAGCAGACTGAGGGAGTCGGGCATTCAGTACTTC,CASRLRESGIQYF
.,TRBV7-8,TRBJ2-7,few,TGTGCCAGCGCGGCCTACTGGGTCAACGAGCAGTACTTC,CASAAYWVNEQYF
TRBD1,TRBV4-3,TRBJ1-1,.,TGCGCCAGCAGCCAAGATCCAGAGGGGGCTAACACTGAAGCTTTCTTT,CASSQDPEGANTEAFF
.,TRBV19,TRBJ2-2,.,TGTGCCAGTAGCTATCTGGGACACTCGAACACCGGGGAGCTGTTTTTT,CASSYLGHSNTGELFF
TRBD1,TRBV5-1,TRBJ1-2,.,TGCGCCAGCAGCACCGGGACAGGCTATGGCTACACCTTC,CASSTGTGYGYTF
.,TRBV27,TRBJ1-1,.,TGTGCCTCCCAAAGAGAGGTTCACACTGAAGCTTTCTTT,CASQREVHTEAFF
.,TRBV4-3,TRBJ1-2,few,TGCGCCAGCAGCCAAGACCGGCAGGGACTTGGCTACACCTTC,CASSQDRQGLGYTF
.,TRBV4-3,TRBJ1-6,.,TGCGCCAGCAGCCCTACCGGGACTACAAATTCACCCCTCCACTTT,CASSPTGTTNSPLHF
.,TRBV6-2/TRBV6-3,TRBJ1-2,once,TGTGCCAGCAGTTACGGGCTACAGGGATACGGCTACACCTTC,CASSYGLQGYGYTF
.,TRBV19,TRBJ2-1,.,TGTGCCAGTAGTATTGCGGGGGAGCAGTTCTTC,CASSIAGEQFF
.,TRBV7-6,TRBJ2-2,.,TGTGCCAGCAGCTCGAGCGGGTTGAACACCGGGGAGCTGTTTTTT,CASSSSGLNTGELFF
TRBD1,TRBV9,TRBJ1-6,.,TGTGCCAGCAGCGTAGTCGGGACAGGGGGTTCACCCCTCCACTTT,CASSVVGTGGSPLHF
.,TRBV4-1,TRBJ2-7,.,TGCGCCAGCAGCCCGGAACAGGGCGCATACGAGCAGTACTTC,CASSPEQGAYEQYF
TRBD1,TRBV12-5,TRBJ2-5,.,TGTGCTAGTGGTTTGGTACAGGGGGGCGGGACCCAGTACTTC,CASGLVQGGGTQYF
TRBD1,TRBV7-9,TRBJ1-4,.,TGTGCCAGCAGCTTTGTTTCGGGACAGGGGGATGAAAAACTGTTTTTT,CASSFVSGQGDEKLFF
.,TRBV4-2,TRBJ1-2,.,TGTGCCAGCAGCCAAGAAGGCGAACTCGGGGGCTACACCTTC,CASSQEGELGGYTF
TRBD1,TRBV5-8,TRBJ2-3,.,TGTGCCAGCAGCTACGGACAGGGGGTGGCAGATACGCAGTATTTT,CASSYGQGVADTQYF
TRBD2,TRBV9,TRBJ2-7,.,TGTGCCAGCAGCGACGCCGGGACTAGCGAGCAGTACTTC,CASSDAGTSEQYF
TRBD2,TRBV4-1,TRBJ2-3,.,TGCGCCAGCAGCCAAGATCGGCTAGCGGGCTTATCGCATACGCAGTATTTT,CASSQDRLAGLSHTQYF
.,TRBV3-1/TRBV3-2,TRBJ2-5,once,TGTGCCAGCAGCCAGGCAGGCCGATATTCCCAAGAGACCCAGTACTTC,CASSQAGRYSQETQYF
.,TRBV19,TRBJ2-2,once,TGTGCCAGTTCGGCCACCCAGGCGAACACCGGGGAGCTGTTTTTT,CASSATQANTGELFF
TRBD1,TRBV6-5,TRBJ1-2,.,TGTGCCAGCAGTACGACAGGGGCCAACTATGGCTACACCTTC,CASSTTGANYGYTF
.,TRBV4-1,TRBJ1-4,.,TGCGCCAGCAGCCAAGTTCGGGAAAAACTGTTTTTT,CASSQVREKLFF
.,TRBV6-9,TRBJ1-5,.,TGTGCCAGCAGTTACTTTCCGGATCAGCCCCAGCATTTT,CASSYFPDQPQHF
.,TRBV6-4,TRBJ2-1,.,TGTGCCAGCAGTGAAGGCCCTAGCTCCTACAATGAGCAGTTCTTC,CASSEGPSSYNEQFF
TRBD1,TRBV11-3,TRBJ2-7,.,TGTGCCAGCAGCTCTGGACAGGGATCCTACGAGCAGTACTTC,CASSSGQGSYEQYF
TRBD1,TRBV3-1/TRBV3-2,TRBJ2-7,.,TGTGCCAGCAGCCAGACCCCCGGGACAGGGGGCTCTGGGCAGTACTTC,CASSQTPGTGGSGQYF
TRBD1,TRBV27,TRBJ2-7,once,TGTGCCAGCAGTTTTCTAGGACAGGGCTACGAGCAGTACTTC,CASSFLGQGYEQYF
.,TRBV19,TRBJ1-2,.,TGTGCCAGTAGTATAGATATGCAGGGGCCTAACTATGGCTACACCTTC,CASSIDMQGPNYGYTF
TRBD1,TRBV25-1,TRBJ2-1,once,TGTGCCAGCAGTGATAACAGGGGCTATGAGCAGTTCTTC,CASSDNRGYEQFF
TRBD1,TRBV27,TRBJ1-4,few,TGTGCCAGCAGTCCGGGACAGGGGGCCTCAACTAATGAAAAACTGTTTTTT,CASSPGQGASTNEKLFF
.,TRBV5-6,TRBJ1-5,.,TGTGCCAGCAGCTTCTTACAGGGCAATCAGCCCCAGCATTTT,CASSFLQGNQPQHF
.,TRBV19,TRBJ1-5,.,TGTGCCAGTAGTATTCAGCGAGGGCCCCAGCATTTT,CASSIQRGPQHF
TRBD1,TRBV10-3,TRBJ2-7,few,TGTGCCATCGCCGGGACAGGCGTCTACGAGCAGTACTTC,CAIAGTGVYEQYF